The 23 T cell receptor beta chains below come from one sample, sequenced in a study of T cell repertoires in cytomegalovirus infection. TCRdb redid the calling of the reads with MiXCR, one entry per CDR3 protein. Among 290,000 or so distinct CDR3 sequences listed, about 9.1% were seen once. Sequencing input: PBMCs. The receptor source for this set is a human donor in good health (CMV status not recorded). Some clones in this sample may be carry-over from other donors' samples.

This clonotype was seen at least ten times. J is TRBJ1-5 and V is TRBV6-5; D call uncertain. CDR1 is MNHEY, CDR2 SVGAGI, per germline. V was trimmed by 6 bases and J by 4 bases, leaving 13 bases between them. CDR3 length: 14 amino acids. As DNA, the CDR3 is TGTGCCAGCAGCCGAACGGGGTCTAATCAGCCCCAGCATTTT. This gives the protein CASSRTGSNQPQHF.

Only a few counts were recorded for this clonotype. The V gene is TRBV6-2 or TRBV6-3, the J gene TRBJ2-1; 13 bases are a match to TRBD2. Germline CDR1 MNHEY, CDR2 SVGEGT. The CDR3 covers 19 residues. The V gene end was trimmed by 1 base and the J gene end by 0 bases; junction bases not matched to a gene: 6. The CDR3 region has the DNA TGTGCCAGCAGTTACTTGGGACTAGCGGGGTCCAGCTCCTACAATGAGCAGTTCTTC. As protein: CASSYLGLAGSSSYNEQFF.

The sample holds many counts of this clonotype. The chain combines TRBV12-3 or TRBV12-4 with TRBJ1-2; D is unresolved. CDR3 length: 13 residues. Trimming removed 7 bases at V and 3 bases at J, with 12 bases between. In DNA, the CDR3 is TGTGCCAGCAACAATCGGGCCGACTATGGCTACACCTTC. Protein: CASNNRADYGYTF.

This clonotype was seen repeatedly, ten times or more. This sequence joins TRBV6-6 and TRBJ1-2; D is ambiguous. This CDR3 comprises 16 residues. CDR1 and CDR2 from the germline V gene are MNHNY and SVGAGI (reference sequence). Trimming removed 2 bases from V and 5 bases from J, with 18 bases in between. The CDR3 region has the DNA TGTGCCAGCAGTTACGACTCCCGTGACGGACCGTATGGCTACACCTTC. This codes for CASSYDSRDGPYGYTF.

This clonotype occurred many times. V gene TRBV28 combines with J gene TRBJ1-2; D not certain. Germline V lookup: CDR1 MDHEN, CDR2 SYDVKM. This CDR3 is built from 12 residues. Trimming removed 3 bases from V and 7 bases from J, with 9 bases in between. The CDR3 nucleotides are TGTGCCAGCAGTTTTTCCCTGGGTGGCTACACCTTC. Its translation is CASSFSLGGYTF.

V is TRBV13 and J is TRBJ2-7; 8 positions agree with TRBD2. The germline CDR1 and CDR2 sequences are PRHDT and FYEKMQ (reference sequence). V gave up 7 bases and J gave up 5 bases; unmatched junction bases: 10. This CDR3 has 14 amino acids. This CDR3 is CASTREGRQNEQYV. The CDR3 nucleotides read TGTGCCAGCACCCGGGAGGGCCGGCAGAACGAGCAGTACGTC.

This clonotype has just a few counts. As DNA, the CDR3 is TGCAGTGCTACCCAGGGGGTTCGCGATCCGAACGTCCTGACTTTC. The encoded protein is CSATQGVRDPNVLTF. The chain employs TRBV20-1 and TRBJ2-6, with TRBD1 matching over 7 bases. Germline V gene data show CDR1 as DFQATT and CDR2 as SNEGSKA (reference sequence). The CDR3 is 15 amino acids. V gave up 4 bases and J gave up 10 bases; unmatched junction bases: 13.

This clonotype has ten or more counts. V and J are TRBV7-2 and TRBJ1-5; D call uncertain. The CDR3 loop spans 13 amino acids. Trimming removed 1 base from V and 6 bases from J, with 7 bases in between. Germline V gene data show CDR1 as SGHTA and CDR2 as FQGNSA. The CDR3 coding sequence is TGTGCCAGCAGCTTAGAGTTAGGTCAGCCCCAGCATTTT. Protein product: CASSLELGQPQHF.

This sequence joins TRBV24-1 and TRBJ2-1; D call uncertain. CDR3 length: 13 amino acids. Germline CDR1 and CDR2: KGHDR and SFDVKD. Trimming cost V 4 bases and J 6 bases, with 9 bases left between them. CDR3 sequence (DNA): TGTGCCACCAGTGACCCCGGGCGCAATGAGCAGTTCTTC. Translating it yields CATSDPGRNEQFF.

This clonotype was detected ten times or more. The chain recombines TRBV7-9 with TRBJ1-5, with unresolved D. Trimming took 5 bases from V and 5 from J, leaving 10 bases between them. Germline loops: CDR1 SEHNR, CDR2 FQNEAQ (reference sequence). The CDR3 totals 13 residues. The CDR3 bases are TGTGCCAGCAGCCCGGCGGATTATCAGCCCCAGCATTTT. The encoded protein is CASSPADYQPQHF.

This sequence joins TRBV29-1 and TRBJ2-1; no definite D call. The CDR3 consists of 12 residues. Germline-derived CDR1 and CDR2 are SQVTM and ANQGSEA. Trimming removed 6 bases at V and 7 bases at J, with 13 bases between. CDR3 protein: CSVTPSRNEQFF. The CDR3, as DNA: TGCAGCGTGACCCCCAGCCGGAATGAGCAGTTCTTC.

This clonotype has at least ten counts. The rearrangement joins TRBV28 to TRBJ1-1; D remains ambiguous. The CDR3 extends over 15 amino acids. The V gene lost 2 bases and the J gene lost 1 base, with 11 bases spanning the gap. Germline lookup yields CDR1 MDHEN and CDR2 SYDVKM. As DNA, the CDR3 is TGTGCCAGCAGTTTACTCCAGTCGGGGAACACTGAAGCTTTCTTT. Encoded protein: CASSLLQSGNTEAFF.

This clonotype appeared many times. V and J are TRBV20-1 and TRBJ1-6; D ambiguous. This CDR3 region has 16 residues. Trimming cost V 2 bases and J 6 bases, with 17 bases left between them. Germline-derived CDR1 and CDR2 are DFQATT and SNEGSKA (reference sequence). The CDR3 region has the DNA TGCAGTGCTAGACCACCCCAGGCAACCCTTAATTCACCCCTCCACTTT. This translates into CSARPPQATLNSPLHF.

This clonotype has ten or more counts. CDR3 sequence reads: CASSLDLTNYGYTF. CDR3 DNA: TGTGCCAGCAGTTTGGACCTAACTAACTATGGCTACACCTTC. The rearrangement uses TRBV6-5 and TRBJ1-2; D gene unclear. In germline, CDR1 is MNHEY, CDR2 SVGAGI. V lost 4 bases and J 0 bases, leaving 9 bases between the germline ends. This CDR3 has 14 amino acids.

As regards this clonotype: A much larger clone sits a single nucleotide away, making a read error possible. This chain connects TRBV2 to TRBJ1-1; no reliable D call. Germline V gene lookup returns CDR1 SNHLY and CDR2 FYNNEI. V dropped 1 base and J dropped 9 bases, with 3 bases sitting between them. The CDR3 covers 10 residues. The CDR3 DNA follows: TGTGCCAGCAGTGAAGGGAAAGCTTTCTTT. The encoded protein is CASSEGKAFF.

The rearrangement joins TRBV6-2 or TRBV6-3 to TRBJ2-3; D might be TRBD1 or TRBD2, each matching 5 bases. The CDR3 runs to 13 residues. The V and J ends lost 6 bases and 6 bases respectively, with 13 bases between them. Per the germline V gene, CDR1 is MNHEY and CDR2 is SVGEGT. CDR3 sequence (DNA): TGTGCCAGCAGCCTGAGGGGCCCCGATACGCAGTATTTT. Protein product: CASSLRGPDTQYF.

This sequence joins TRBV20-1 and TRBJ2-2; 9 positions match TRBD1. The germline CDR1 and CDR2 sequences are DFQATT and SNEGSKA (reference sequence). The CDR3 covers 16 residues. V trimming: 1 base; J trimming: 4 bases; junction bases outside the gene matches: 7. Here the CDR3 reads CSARARTGVITGELFF. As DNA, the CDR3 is TGCAGTGCTAGAGCCCGGACAGGGGTTATCACCGGGGAGCTGTTTTTT.

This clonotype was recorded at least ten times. The CDR3 here is CASSTSPGQGGTYNEQFF. The CDR3 DNA reads TGTGCCAGCAGTACTTCCCCGGGACAGGGAGGGACCTACAATGAGCAGTTCTTC. The V and J genes are TRBV28 and TRBJ2-1; 9 nucleotides agree with TRBD1. CDR3 size: 18 residues. Trimming removed 5 bases from V and 2 bases from J; junction bases left unmatched: 13. The germline V gene has CDR1 MDHEN and CDR2 SYDVKM.

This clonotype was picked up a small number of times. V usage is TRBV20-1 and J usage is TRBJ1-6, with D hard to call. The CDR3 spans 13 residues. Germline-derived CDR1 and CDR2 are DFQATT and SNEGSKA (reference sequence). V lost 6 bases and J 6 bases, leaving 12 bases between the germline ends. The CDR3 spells CSARAWGNSPLHF. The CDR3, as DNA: TGCAGTGCCCGGGCCTGGGGTAATTCACCCCTCCACTTT.

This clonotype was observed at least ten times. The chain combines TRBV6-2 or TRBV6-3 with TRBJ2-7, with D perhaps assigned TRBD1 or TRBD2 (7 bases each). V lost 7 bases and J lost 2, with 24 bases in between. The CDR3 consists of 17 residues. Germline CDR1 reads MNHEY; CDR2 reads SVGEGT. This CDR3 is CASTEGGGGKRPYEQYV. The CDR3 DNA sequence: TGTGCCAGCACTGAAGGGGGAGGGGGCAAGAGGCCCTACGAGCAGTACGTC.

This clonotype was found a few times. The CDR3 loop reads CASSYSTGLTYEQYF. Written as DNA, the CDR3 is TGTGCCAGCAGTTACTCTACAGGGCTAACCTACGAGCAGTACTTC. The chain recombines TRBV6-5 with TRBJ2-7, with a possible D match to TRBD1 (6 bases). The CDR3 consists of 15 residues. Germline lookup yields CDR1 MNHEY and CDR2 SVGAGI. V was clipped by 0 bases and J by 2 bases, with 11 bases between them.

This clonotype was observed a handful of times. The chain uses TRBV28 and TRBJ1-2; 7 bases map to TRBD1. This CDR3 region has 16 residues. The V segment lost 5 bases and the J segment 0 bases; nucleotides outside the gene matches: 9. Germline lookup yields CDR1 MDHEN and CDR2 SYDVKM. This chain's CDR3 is CASSLTGGTANYGYTF. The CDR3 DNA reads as TGTGCCAGCAGTCTTACCGGAGGGACAGCTAACTATGGCTACACCTTC.

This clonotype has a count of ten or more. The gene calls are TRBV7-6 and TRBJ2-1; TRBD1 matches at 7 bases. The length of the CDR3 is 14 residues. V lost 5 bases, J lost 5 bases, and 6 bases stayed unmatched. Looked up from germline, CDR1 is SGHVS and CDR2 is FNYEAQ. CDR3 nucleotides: TGTGCCAGCAGCCCACGGACAGGAGACAATGAGCAGTTCTTC. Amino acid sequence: CASSPRTGDNEQFF. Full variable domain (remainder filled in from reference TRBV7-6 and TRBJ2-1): GAGVSQSPRYKVTKRGQDVALRCDPISGHVSLYWYRQALGQGPEFLTYFNYEAQQDKSGLPNDRFSAERPEGSISTLTIQRTEQRDSAMYRCASSPRTGDNEQFFGPGTRLTVL.